This T cell receptor beta chain was sequenced for a study of chemoradiotherapy in HPV16-positive cancers. Overall study findings and caveats: During treatment, candidate HPV-specific clones and E7-related motifs expanded in tumor.

Libraries were prepared by immunoSEQ multiplex PCR; TCRdb keeps only in-frame clonotypes and omits some of them. Altogether over a thousand clones are present, about four fifths being singletons, with the ten largest covering roughly 8%. The germline gives CDR1 SEHNR, CDR2 FQNEAQ (reference sequence). The CDR3 is 13 amino acids. The V gene lost 4 bases and the J gene lost 1 base, with 7 bases spanning the gap. In this sample, this clone turned up a few times. The antigen remains unidentified. The chain is built from TRBV7-9 and TRBJ1-1, with a possible D match to TRBD1 (5 bases). This sequence originates from a human donor with HPV-associated anogenital cancer. Sample: tumor tissue, taken from a patient who underwent chemoradiotherapy. CDR3 protein: CASSSDRNTEAFF. The CDR3 DNA follows: TGTGCCAGCAGCTCAGACAGGAACACTGAAGCTTTCTTT.